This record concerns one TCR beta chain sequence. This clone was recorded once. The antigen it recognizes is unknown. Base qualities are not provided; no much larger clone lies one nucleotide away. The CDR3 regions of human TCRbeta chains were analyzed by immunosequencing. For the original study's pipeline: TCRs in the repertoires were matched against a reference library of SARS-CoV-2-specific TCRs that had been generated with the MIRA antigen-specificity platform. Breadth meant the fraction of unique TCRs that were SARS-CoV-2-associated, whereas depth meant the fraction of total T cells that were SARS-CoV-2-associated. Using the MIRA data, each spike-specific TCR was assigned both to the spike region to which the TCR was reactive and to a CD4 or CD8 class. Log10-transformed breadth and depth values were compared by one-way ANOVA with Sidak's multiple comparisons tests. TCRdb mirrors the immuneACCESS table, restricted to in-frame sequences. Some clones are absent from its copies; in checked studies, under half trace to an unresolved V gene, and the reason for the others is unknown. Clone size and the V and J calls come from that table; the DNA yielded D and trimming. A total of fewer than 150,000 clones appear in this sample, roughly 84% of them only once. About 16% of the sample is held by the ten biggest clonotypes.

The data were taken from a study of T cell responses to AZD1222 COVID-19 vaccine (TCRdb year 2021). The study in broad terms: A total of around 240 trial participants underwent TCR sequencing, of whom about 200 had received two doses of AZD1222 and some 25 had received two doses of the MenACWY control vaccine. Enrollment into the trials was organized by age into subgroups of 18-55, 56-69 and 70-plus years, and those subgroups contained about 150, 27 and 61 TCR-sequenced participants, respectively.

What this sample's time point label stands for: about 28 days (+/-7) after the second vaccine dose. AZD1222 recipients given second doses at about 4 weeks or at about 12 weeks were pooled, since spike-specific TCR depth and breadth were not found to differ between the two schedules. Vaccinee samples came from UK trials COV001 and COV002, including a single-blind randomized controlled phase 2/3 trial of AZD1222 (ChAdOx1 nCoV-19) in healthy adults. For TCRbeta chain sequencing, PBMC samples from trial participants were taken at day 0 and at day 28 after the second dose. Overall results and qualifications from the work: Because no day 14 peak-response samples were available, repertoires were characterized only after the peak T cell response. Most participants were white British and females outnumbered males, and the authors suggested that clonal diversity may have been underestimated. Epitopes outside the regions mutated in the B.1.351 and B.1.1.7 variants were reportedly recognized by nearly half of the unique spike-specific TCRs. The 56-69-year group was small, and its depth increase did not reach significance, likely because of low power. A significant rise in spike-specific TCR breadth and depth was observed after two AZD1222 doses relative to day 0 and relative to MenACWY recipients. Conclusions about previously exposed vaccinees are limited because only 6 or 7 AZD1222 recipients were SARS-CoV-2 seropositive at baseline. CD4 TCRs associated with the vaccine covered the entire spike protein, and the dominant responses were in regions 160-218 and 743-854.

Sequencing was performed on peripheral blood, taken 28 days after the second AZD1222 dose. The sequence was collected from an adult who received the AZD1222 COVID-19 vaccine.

The DNA sequence follows: TGCGCCAGCAGCTTGCTTCAGGGTCCCGGCTACGAGCAGTACTTC. Its product reads: CASSLLQGPGYEQYF. The chain was built from TRBV5-1 and TRBJ2-7; the D gene is perhaps TRBD1, from 5 matching bases. From the cysteine through the phenylalanine, the CDR3 covers 15 amino acids. The sequence is cut down to CDR3 DNA, 45 bases in frame from base 1. Sequences SGHRS (CDR1) and YFSETQ (CDR2) are obtained from the germline V gene. V and J lose 1 base and 3 bases, and a span of 14 bases separates them.